This T cell receptor (beta chain) was obtained from a study of blood T cells in healthy people across ages. Study-level background: About one barcoded TCR beta cDNA was captured per two T cells.

The use of a sample-barcoded 5' primer and a J-beta primer mix characterized a second PCR of roughly 7 to 11 cycles. A template-switch adaptor with 12 random nucleotides tagged each cDNA molecule. TCRdb re-called the 5' RACE reads through MiXCR, storing one row per CDR3 protein. The data show approximately 770,000 distinct CDR3 sequences, roughly 64% seen once. Total RNA was isolated from each sample in quantities of at least 5.5 micrograms. Germline CDR1 reads SQVTM; CDR2 reads ANQGSEA. The J segment lost 6 bases and the V segment lost 5 bases, leaving 4 bases of the junction unmatched. The CDR3 consists of 13 residues. Concerning this clonotype itself: Its antigen remains unknown.

Notes on the study in general: Per-million-T-cell TCR beta diversity fell roughly linearly with age.

The sequence derives from a man younger than 40 in good health. The chain uses TRBV29-1 and TRBJ1-6, with 7 nucleotides matching TRBD1. Specimen: blood. CDR3 protein: CSVLTGINSPLHF. Here the CDR3 DNA reads TGCAGCGTTTTGACAGGGATTAATTCACCCCTCCACTTT. The whole variable domain, filled in from reference TRBV29-1 and TRBJ1-6, reads SAVISQKPSRDICQRGTSLTIQCQVDSQVTMMFWYRQQPGQSLTLIATANQGSEATYESGFVIDKFPISRPNLTFSTLTVSNMSPEDSSIYLCSVLTGINSPLHFGNGTRLTVT.